The clone carrying this TCR beta chain is a singleton in its sample. As yet, its antigen is unknown. The entry originates in a study of shared clonotypes between healthy human individuals. Study information: Donors had three CD4 naive, three CD4 memory, two CD8 naive and one CD8 memory plate apiece.

Study-wide results and limits: When naive CD4 clonotypes were compared across a handful of donors, 4% to 5.5% were shared. Non-shared clonotypes had lower generation probabilities than clonotypes shared by all four sorted-subset donors. It was expected that sequencing depth would affect clonotype sharing among donors.

Only in-frame clones appear in the TCRdb table, and some are missing; sequencing was by immunoSEQ multiplex PCR. The sample records some 2,000,000 clones, roughly 95% being singletons. The CDR3 covers 18 residues. Germline V lookup: CDR1 MDHEN, CDR2 SYDVKM. V gave up 1 base and J gave up 0 bases, with 17 bases separating them. This chain connects TRBV28 to TRBJ2-3; D possibly corresponds to TRBD1 (6 bases). Input material: naive CD4+ T cells sorted from blood. Specified subset: CD45RA+ positively selected. This clonotype was sampled from a man younger than 30 in good health. The CDR3 region is CASSLSRGGPTSTDTQYF. As DNA, the CDR3 is TGTGCCAGCAGTTTATCCCGAGGGGGACCCACTAGCACAGATACGCAGTATTTT.